These 10 T cell receptor beta chains came from one sample sequenced in a study of cytotoxic CD8 clonotypes in ibrutinib-treated CLL. TCRdb keeps only in-frame clones here, not all; method: immunoSEQ multiplex PCR. The table records over 120,000 clones, around 81% of them present only once. This specimen consisted of PBMCs, obtained after 36 months of ibrutinib treatment. The receptors were sampled from a human donor with chronic lymphocytic leukemia.

This sequence joins TRBV4-1 and TRBJ1-5; D gene unclear. There are 14 residues in the CDR3. Germline values: CDR1 MGHRA, CDR2 YSYEKL. The germline V and J ends were trimmed by 3 bases and 2 bases, with 8 bases remaining between them. The CDR3 DNA reads TGCGCCAGCAGCCAGAGTTTCGGCAATCAGCCCCAGCATTTT. Protein: CASSQSFGNQPQHF.

The chain uses TRBV6-1 and TRBJ1-2; a weak D match, TRBD1 (5 bases). Germline V gene sequence: CDR1 MNHNS, CDR2 SASEGT. CDR3 length equals 15 residues. Trimming stripped 9 bases from V and 7 bases from J, with 24 bases between. The CDR3 loop is CASARDLGTEGGYTF. The CDR3 nucleotides are TGTGCCAGTGCACGGGACCTCGGGACGGAGGGTGGCTACACCTTC.

Regarding this clone: This same CDR3 is encoded by further DNA sequences in the sample. The chain carries TRBV18 and TRBJ1-5; D is ambiguous. Germline V gives CDR1 KGHSH, CDR2 LQKENI. V shed 3 bases and J shed 4 bases, with 4 bases lying between them. CDR3 length equals 12 residues. The CDR3 here is CASSPPNQPQHF. For the CDR3, the DNA is TGTGCCAGCTCACCCCCGAATCAGCCCCAGCATTTT.

This clone was seen a single time. This chain connects TRBV27 to TRBJ2-7; TRBD1 matches at 11 bases. After removal of 5 bases from V and 6 bases from J, the junction contained 21 bases not matched to a gene. Germline lookup yields CDR1 MNHEY and CDR2 SMNVEV (reference sequence). This CDR3 region has 19 residues. CDR3 in DNA: TGTGCCAGCAGTCGCGGGACAGGGGGATCTGAGGTAATGACATCCGAGCAGTACTTC. Its translation: CASSRGTGGSEVMTSEQYF.

This rearrangement joins TRBV4-1 to TRBJ2-1; D perhaps matches TRBD2 (7 bases). CDR1 MGHRA and CDR2 YSYEKL come from the germline V gene. V lost 4 bases and J lost 2, with 15 bases in between. The CDR3 spans 16 residues. The CDR3 spells CASSRIGGATYNEQFF. The DNA of the CDR3 is TGCGCCAGCAGCCGGATTGGGGGGGCCACCTACAATGAGCAGTTCTTC.

This chain links TRBV5-3 with TRBJ2-7; 8 bases match TRBD2. TRBV5-3 qualifies as an ORF whose function is uncertain. This CDR3 comprises 15 residues. Trimming took 4 bases from V and 4 from J; bases not matched to a gene: 10. This CDR3 reads CARSPLWAGGYEQYF. CDR3 DNA sequence: TGTGCCAGAAGCCCGCTTTGGGCGGGAGGTTACGAGCAGTACTTC.

The chain employs TRBV29-1 and TRBJ1-2; 7 positions agree with TRBD1. Trimming at V came to 7 bases and at J to 8 bases, leaving 13 bases not matched to a gene. Germline values: CDR1 SQVTM, CDR2 ANQGSEA. The CDR3 length is 13 residues. The CDR3 region has the DNA TGCAGCGCTTGGACAGGAGACCTGGAGGGCTACACCTTC. It codes for CSAWTGDLEGYTF.

The chain employs TRBV6-4 and TRBJ2-6; no firm D call. V lost 6 bases and J 2 bases, leaving 14 bases between the germline ends. The CDR3 runs 16 residues. The germline V gene encodes CDR1 MRHNA and CDR2 SNTAGT. For the CDR3, the DNA is TGTGCCAGCAGCCGAGTCTTTGGCCCTGGGGCCAACGTCCTGACTTTC. Translating it yields CASSRVFGPGANVLTF.

The chain uses TRBV25-1 and TRBJ1-2; D is uncertain. V was shortened by 2 bases and J by 6 bases, with 16 bases between the two germline ends. CDR1 MGHDK and CDR2 SYGVNS come from the germline V gene. The CDR3 consists of 15 residues. CDR3: CASSESLVKANGYTF. CDR3 nucleotides: TGTGCCAGCAGTGAAAGTCTGGTAAAGGCTAATGGCTACACCTTC.

J is TRBJ1-2 and V is TRBV7-9, with D possibly TRBD1 on 6 matching bases. V was pared by 7 bases and J by 2 bases, with 14 bases between. Germline V CDR1 and CDR2: SEHNR, FQNEAQ (reference sequence). The CDR3 is 14 amino acids. The CDR3 region is CASNPGGGNYGYTF. In nucleotides, the CDR3 is TGTGCCAGCAACCCCGGGGGGGGCAACTATGGCTACACCTTC. Full variable domain (outside the CDR3, taken from reference TRBV7-9 and TRBJ1-2): DTGVSQNPRHKITKRGQNVTFRCDPISEHNRLYWYRQTLGQGPEFLTYFQNEAQLEKSRLLSDRFSAERPKGSFSTLEIQRTEQGDSAMYLCASNPGGGNYGYTFGSGTRLTVV.